The 12 T cell receptor beta chains below come from one sample, sequenced in a study of blood T cell repertoires in COVID-19. Some clones are missing from TCRdb's copy, which holds only in-frame ones; the method was immunoSEQ multiplex PCR. In the table there are about 220,000 clones, 84% of which are singletons. Specimen: PBMCs or T cells enriched from blood (not recorded which). Receptor source: a woman aged 40 to 55 who had recovered from COVID-19.

This sequence joins TRBV2 and TRBJ1-2; 8 nucleotides agree with TRBD1. V dropped 6 bases and J dropped 7; count of bases not matched to a gene: 16. CDR3 length equals 16 residues. The germline gives CDR1 SNHLY, CDR2 FYNNEI. In DNA, the CDR3 is TGTGCCAGCAGGGCACTACGGCAGGGGGCGCGTCCTGGCTACACCTTC. Its protein is CASRALRQGARPGYTF.

This rearrangement joins TRBV6-6 to TRBJ2-7; TRBD2 aligns across 13 bases. The junction had 5 bases not matched to a gene; V was cut back by 5 bases and J by 1 base. Germline values: CDR1 MNHNY, CDR2 SVGAGI (reference sequence). This CDR3 has 16 residues. CDR3: CASSPPTSGGSYEQYV. DNA of the CDR3: TGTGCCAGCAGTCCCCCGACTAGCGGGGGGTCCTACGAGCAGTACGTC.

CDR3 nucleotide sequence: TGTGCCAGCAGTGTCCGGGACAGGTATCAGCCCCAGCATTTT. Amino acid sequence: CASSVRDRYQPQHF. The chain couples TRBV28 to TRBJ1-5, with 8 bases lining up with TRBD1. Per the germline V gene, CDR1 is MDHEN and CDR2 is SYDVKM. The CDR3 consists of 14 residues. The ends lost 5 bases at V and 5 bases at J; junction bases unmatched: 5.

The J gene is TRBJ1-2, the V gene TRBV28; D is possibly TRBD1 (6 bases). Germline V gives CDR1 MDHEN, CDR2 SYDVKM. The length of the CDR3 is 14 residues. V was pared by 6 bases and J by 0 bases, with 11 bases between. DNA for the CDR3: TGTGCCAGCAGCCCGGGACACGCTAACTATGGCTACACCTTC. Translating it yields CASSPGHANYGYTF.

The chain has TRBV7-3 and TRBJ2-2; 8 bases map to TRBD2. The V gene's germline CDR1 is SGHTA and CDR2 FQGTGA. The CDR3 is made up of 17 amino acids. V gave up 5 bases and J gave up 3 bases; unmatched junction bases: 11. The CDR3 sequence: CASSPPGGGLDTGELFF. DNA for the CDR3: TGTGCCAGCAGCCCGCCCGGGGGGGGTCTGGACACCGGGGAGCTGTTTTTT.

The chain joins TRBV9 to TRBJ2-3; 7 bases line up with TRBD2. The CDR3 is made up of 14 amino acids. Trimming took 4 bases from V and 4 from J; bases not matched to a gene: 6. From germline, CDR1 is SGDLS and CDR2 YYNGEE. The chain's CDR3 is CASSRTSVADTQYF. CDR3 coding DNA: TGTGCCAGCAGCCGTACTAGCGTGGCAGATACGCAGTATTTT.

Only one count was recorded for this clone. The V and J genes are TRBV30 and TRBJ1-1, with D possibly being TRBD1 (6 bases). The germline gives CDR1 GTSNPN, CDR2 SVGIG (reference sequence). The CDR3 loop spans 17 amino acids. V lost 0 bases and J 3 bases, leaving 20 bases between the germline ends. CDR3 residues: CAWSVPAHRDRDTEAFF. CDR3 nucleotide sequence: TGTGCCTGGAGTGTACCGGCCCACAGGGATCGCGACACTGAAGCTTTCTTT.

This chain uses TRBV19 with TRBJ2-2; tentative D call: TRBD2 (5 bases). The CDR3 has 15 residues. Trimming cost V 10 bases and J 1 base, with 16 bases left between them. Germline V gene data show CDR1 as LNHDA and CDR2 as SQIVND (reference sequence). CDR3 loop: CATRGRLQNTGELFF. The CDR3 region has the DNA TGTGCCACCCGGGGTCGTCTTCAGAACACCGGGGAGCTGTTTTTT.

The V gene is TRBV19, the J gene TRBJ2-5; possible D gene TRBD2, 6 bases. V gave up 8 bases and J gave up 1 base, with 11 bases separating them. The CDR3 runs to 13 residues. The germline V gene has CDR1 LNHDA and CDR2 SQIVND (reference sequence). For the CDR3, the DNA is TGTGCCAGTCGAGTCGGGGGCCAAGAGACCCAGTACTTC. This sequence encodes CASRVGGQETQYF.

This clone was detected only once. This sequence joins TRBV30 and TRBJ2-1; 11 bases align to TRBD2. Looked up from germline, CDR1 is GTSNPN and CDR2 is SVGIG (reference sequence). The length of the CDR3 is 14 residues. J gave up 5 bases and V 3 bases, and 3 bases lay outside the gene matches. The CDR3: CAWRGLAVNNEQFF. The CDR3 DNA is TGTGCCTGGAGGGGACTAGCGGTTAACAATGAGCAGTTCTTC. The full variable domain, rest sourced from reference TRBV30 and TRBJ2-1, is SQTIHQWPATLVQPVGSPLSLECTVEGTSNPNLYWYRQAAGRGLQLLFYSVGIGQISSEVPQNLSASRPQDRQFILSSKKLLLSDSGFYLCAWRGLAVNNEQFFGPGTRLTVL.

The J gene is TRBJ2-1, the V gene TRBV20-1; D call uncertain. Germline V gene sequence: CDR1 DFQATT, CDR2 SNEGSKA (reference sequence). This CDR3 comprises 10 residues. Trimming cost V 3 bases and J 7 bases, with 4 bases left between them. CDR3 loop: CSASLNEQFF. The CDR3 DNA follows: TGCAGTGCTAGCCTTAATGAGCAGTTCTTC.

This clone has a single count. The chain joins TRBV10-1 to TRBJ2-2, with 7 bases identical to TRBD1. Germline CDR1 WNHNN, CDR2 SYGVQD (reference sequence). The CDR3 has 15 amino acids. After removal of 2 bases from V and 0 bases from J, the junction contained 0 bases not matched to a gene. CDR3 sequence reads: CASSEDRANTGELFF. In nucleotides, the CDR3 is TGCGCCAGCAGTGAGGACAGGGCGAACACCGGGGAGCTGTTTTTT.